The 23 T cell receptor beta chains below all came from one sample that was sequenced in a study of long-term antiretroviral therapy in people with HIV. Sequencing relied on immunoSEQ assay v3.0, run at survey level. Here immunoSEQ multiplex PCR was the method, and the copy in TCRdb shows in-frame clones only, minus some. The sample comprises over 30,000 clones, about 85% of which are singletons, and 10% to 15% rests with the top ten. Specimen: unsorted PBMCs, collected 1.1 years after starting antiretroviral therapy. The receptors shown here come from a young man with HIV.

In its sample, this clone was seen a few times. The rearrangement uses TRBV11-2 and TRBJ1-2, with a possible D match to TRBD1 (6 bases). CDR3 length equals 16 residues. V lost 5 bases, J lost 6 bases, and 22 bases lay in between. CDR1 and CDR2 (germline): SGHAT, FQNNGV. The CDR3 loop reads CASSNSIQGPMDGYTF. The DNA for the CDR3 is TGTGCCAGCAGCAATAGTATCCAGGGGCCTATGGATGGCTACACCTTC.

The rearrangement uses TRBV6-5 and TRBJ2-7, with 8 bases identical to TRBD1. Germline V gene lookup returns CDR1 MNHEY and CDR2 SVGAGI. This CDR3 is 14 amino acids long. V was pared by 2 bases and J by 6 bases, with 6 bases of the junction left unmatched. CDR3 bases: TGTGCCAGCAGTTACCCTGGACAGGGAGGCGAGCAGTACTTC. Its protein product is CASSYPGQGGEQYF.

This chain uses TRBV7-2 with TRBJ2-7; D gene uncertain. Germline loops: CDR1 SGHTA, CDR2 FQGNSA. The V end was cut by 8 bases, the J end by 0 bases, with 11 bases between. This CDR3 contains 13 residues. CDR3 DNA: TGTGCCAGCTCGGGTGGGTTCTCCTACGAGCAGTACTTC. Encoded protein: CASSGGFSYEQYF. Full variable domain (outside the CDR3, taken from reference TRBV7-2 and TRBJ2-7): GAGVSQSPSNKVTEKGKDVELRCDPISGHTALYWYRQSLGQGLEFLIYFQGNSAPDKSGLPSDRFSAERTGGSVSTLTIQRTQQEDSAVYLCASSGGFSYEQYFGPGTRLTVT.

V usage is TRBV5-1 and J usage is TRBJ2-3; D unclear. V lost 5 bases and J lost 0, with 10 bases in between. The CDR3 has 14 amino acids. Germline V gives CDR1 SGHRS, CDR2 YFSETQ. CDR3 sequence reads: CASSSDGSTDTQYF. The CDR3 bases are TGCGCCAGCAGTTCGGACGGAAGCACAGATACGCAGTATTTT.

The chain couples TRBV18 to TRBJ1-3; no reliable D call. The V end lost 3 bases, the J end lost 8 bases, and 11 bases lay between the germline ends. The germline V gene encodes CDR1 KGHSH and CDR2 LQKENI. There are 13 residues in the CDR3. The CDR3 region is CASSPPQMDTIYF. CDR3 sequence (DNA): TGTGCCAGCTCACCGCCACAGATGGACACCATATATTTT.

V and J are TRBV11-1 and TRBJ2-7; 8 nucleotides align to TRBD2. Germline values: CDR1 SGHAT, CDR2 FQDESV (reference sequence). V was clipped by 5 bases and J by 4 bases; unmatched bases: 13. The CDR3 consists of 16 residues. The CDR3 sequence is CASSARTAGEEYEQYF. The DNA of the CDR3 is TGTGCCAGCAGCGCGAGGACAGCGGGAGAAGAGTACGAGCAGTACTTC.

The DNA of the CDR3 is TGTGCCAGCAGCTCGGGACAGATTTTTAAGTCCACCGGGGAGCTGTTTTTT. This sequence encodes CASSSGQIFKSTGELFF. The rearrangement links TRBV7-2 to TRBJ2-2; TRBD1 aligns across 7 bases. V shed 4 bases, J shed 4 bases, and the junction held 12 bases outside the gene matches. Looked up from germline, CDR1 is SGHTA and CDR2 is FQGNSA. The CDR3 sequence is 17 residues long.

The chain links TRBV7-3 to TRBJ1-3; 10 bases fit TRBD1. V lost 5 bases, J lost 4 bases, and 5 bases stayed unmatched. The CDR3 consists of 15 residues. CDR1 SGHTA and CDR2 FQGTGA come from the germline V gene. Written as DNA, the CDR3 is TGTGCCAGCAGCCCCGACAGGGGGCTCGGAAACACCATATATTTT. The encoded protein is CASSPDRGLGNTIYF.

This clone was seen a handful of times. The chain links TRBV7-9 to TRBJ2-7; the match to TRBD2 covers 9 bases. Losses at the gene ends were 5 bases for V and 0 bases for J; bases not matched to a gene: 8. CDR3 length: 16 residues. Germline values: CDR1 SEHNR, CDR2 FQNEAQ (reference sequence). CDR3 DNA: TGTGCCAGCAGCCGAGCTAGCGGGACTAGCTCCTACGAGCAGTACTTC. It translates to CASSRASGTSSYEQYF.

CDR3 nucleotide sequence: TGCGCCAGCAGCTTCGGGACAAATAATTCACCCCTCCACTTT. Translating it yields CASSFGTNNSPLHF. This chain links TRBV5-1 with TRBJ1-6, with TRBD1 as a possible D gene (6 bases). V lost 2 bases to trimming and J lost 5 bases, with 8 bases between them. CDR3 length equals 14 residues. The germline gives CDR1 SGHRS, CDR2 YFSETQ.

This clone was seen only a few times. V usage is TRBV5-1 and J usage is TRBJ2-7, with D uncertain. Deletions cut 6 bases from V and 4 bases from J, with 8 bases between. Germline loops: CDR1 SGHRS, CDR2 YFSETQ. The CDR3 loop spans 11 amino acids. In nucleotides, the CDR3 is TGCGCCAGCAACGGTGAATACGAGCAGTACTTC. The encoded protein is CASNGEYEQYF.

The chain employs TRBV9 and TRBJ2-3; D is unresolved. The V and J ends lost 2 bases and 3 bases respectively, with 4 bases between them. The CDR3 is made up of 12 amino acids. The V gene's germline CDR1 is SGDLS and CDR2 YYNGEE. This chain's CDR3 is CASSVGTDTQYF. As DNA, the CDR3 is TGTGCCAGCAGCGTCGGGACAGATACGCAGTATTTT. Filled out from reference TRBV9 and TRBJ2-3, the complete variable domain reads DSGVTQTPKHLITATGQRVTLRCSPRSGDLSVYWYQQSLDQGLQFLIQYYNGEERAKGNILERFSAQQFPDLHSELNLSSLELGDSALYFCASSVGTDTQYFGPGTRLTVL.

This chain uses TRBV7-2 with TRBJ1-3; D ambiguous. V lost 5 bases and J 0 bases, leaving 14 bases between the germline ends. The CDR3 runs 16 residues. Germline values: CDR1 SGHTA, CDR2 FQGNSA. CDR3 region: CASSVEALSSGNTIYF. CDR3 coding DNA: TGTGCCAGCAGCGTCGAGGCCCTCAGCTCTGGAAACACCATATATTTT.

V and J are TRBV7-6 and TRBJ2-7; D unresolved. Looked up from germline, CDR1 is SGHVS and CDR2 is FNYEAQ. V dropped 5 bases and J dropped 0 bases, with 14 bases sitting between them. This CDR3 contains 15 residues. The CDR3 is CASSPSTLRSYEQYF. The CDR3 DNA is TGTGCCAGCAGCCCGTCGACATTGCGCTCCTACGAGCAGTACTTC.

J is TRBJ1-6 and V is TRBV7-3; unclear D gene. Germline CDR1 and CDR2: SGHTA and FQGTGA. Trimming removed 2 bases at V and 7 bases at J, with 9 bases between. The CDR3 contains 14 residues. This chain's CDR3 is CASSLGQNNSPLHF. The CDR3 DNA follows: TGTGCCAGCAGCTTAGGGCAGAACAATTCACCCCTCCACTTT.

This CDR3 is CASSVNSGANTGELFF. In nucleotides, the CDR3 is TGTGCCAGCAGCGTAAACTCCGGAGCGAACACCGGGGAGCTGTTTTTT. The rearrangement links TRBV9 to TRBJ2-2, with unresolved D. The length of the CDR3 is 16 residues. The germline CDR1 and CDR2 sequences are SGDLS and YYNGEE. Trimming cost V 1 base and J 0 bases, with 10 bases left between them.

The CDR3 sequence: CASSLKQDGNTIYF. The CDR3 DNA reads as TGTGCCAGCAGCTTAAAACAGGACGGAAACACCATATATTTT. The gene calls are TRBV7-9 and TRBJ1-3; D perhaps matches TRBD1 (5 bases). The V gene's germline CDR1 is SEHNR and CDR2 FQNEAQ (reference sequence). This CDR3 has 14 amino acids. Trimming removed 2 bases from V and 4 bases from J, with 9 bases in between.

The chain combines TRBV30 with TRBJ2-1; 10 positions agree with TRBD2. Trimming at V came to 0 bases and at J to 9 bases, leaving 11 bases not matched to a gene. The germline V gene has CDR1 GTSNPN and CDR2 SVGIG (reference sequence). This CDR3 contains 16 residues. CDR3 in DNA: TGTGCCTGGAGTGTACCCCAGCGGGGGGGCCGGGGTGAGCAGTTCTTC. Translating it yields CAWSVPQRGGRGEQFF.

The chain has TRBV4-1 and TRBJ1-1; 7 bases are a match to TRBD1. Germline V CDR1 and CDR2: MGHRA, YSYEKL. V shed 2 bases, J shed 6 bases, and the junction held 9 bases outside the gene matches. There are 15 residues in the CDR3. CDR3 nucleotides: TGCGCCAGCAGCCAACTCCCCAGGGGGTATCCTGAAGCTTTCTTT. This encodes CASSQLPRGYPEAFF.

The gene calls are TRBV5-1 and TRBJ1-6; 8 bases match TRBD1. Germline CDR1 reads SGHRS; CDR2 reads YFSETQ. The length of the CDR3 is 16 residues. With V trimmed by 4 bases and J by 7 bases, 10 bases remained unmatched. CDR3 residues: CASSLQGALPNSPLHF. CDR3 coding DNA: TGCGCCAGCAGCCTGCAGGGGGCGCTACCCAATTCACCCCTCCACTTT. The variable domain in full, with the rest retrieved from reference TRBV5-1 and TRBJ1-6, is KAGVTQTPRYLIKTRGQQVTLSCSPISGHRSVSWYQQTPGQGLQFLFEYFSETQRNKGNFPGRFSGRQFSNSRSEMNVSTLELGDSALYLCASSLQGALPNSPLHFGNGTRLTVT.

This chain connects TRBV19 to TRBJ1-4; D possibly corresponds to TRBD1 (6 bases). The CDR3 is 14 residues long. The germline V and J ends were trimmed by 8 bases and 1 base, with 11 bases remaining between them. CDR1 and CDR2 (germline): LNHDA, SQIVND (reference sequence). The CDR3 region has the DNA TGTGCCAGTGCGGCCAGGGGAACTAATGAAAAACTGTTTTTT. It codes for CASAARGTNEKLFF.

The gene calls are TRBV10-3 and TRBJ2-5; a possible D gene is TRBD1 (6 bases). Trimming pared 7 bases from V and 5 bases from J, leaving 14 bases between. This CDR3 region has 13 residues. Germline V gene data show CDR1 as ENHRY and CDR2 as SYGVKD. The CDR3 loop reads CAIKTRGDETQYF. The CDR3 DNA is TGTGCCATCAAGACCAGGGGTGATGAGACCCAGTACTTC.

The chain links TRBV6-6 to TRBJ2-7; TRBD1 agrees at 7 bases. There are 14 residues in the CDR3. Germline loops: CDR1 MNHNY, CDR2 SVGAGI (reference sequence). V trimming: 5 bases; J trimming: 3 bases; junction bases outside the gene matches: 7. DNA for the CDR3: TGTGCCAGCAGTCAGGGACAGATAATCTACGAGCAGTACTTC. Protein product: CASSQGQIIYEQYF.